The TCR beta chain under discussion was sequenced for a study of blood T cell repertoires in COVID-19. For the study at large: Sources were T cells, B-cell-depleted T cells, or PBMCs; the material itself was cDNA or gDNA.

TCRdb's copy holds only in-frame clones and misses some; the assay was immunoSEQ multiplex PCR. The data contain 180,000 or so clones, around 87% of them singletons. The sequenced sample was peripheral blood. This TCR was recovered from a man aged 40-49 years with active or convalescent COVID-19.

The CDR3 here is CASSQARGSEAFF. CDR3 DNA: TGTGCCAGCAGCCAAGCCCGGGGTAGTGAAGCTTTCTTT. The chain couples TRBV14 to TRBJ1-1; unclear D gene. The CDR3 sequence is 13 residues long. V was trimmed by 1 base and J by 7 bases, leaving 10 bases between them. Looked up from germline, CDR1 is SGHDN and CDR2 is FVKESK.